This TCR beta chain was captured in a study of blood T cell repertoires in COVID-19. Study as a whole: There were acute and convalescent COVID-19 samples, and they came from the United States, Italy and Spain. From T cells, B-cell-depleted T cells, or PBMCs came the material, which was cDNA or gDNA.

V shed 6 bases and J shed 1 base, with 16 bases lying between them. The CDR3 covers 16 residues. Germline CDR1 is MNHNY and CDR2 is SVGAGI (reference sequence). Method: immunoSEQ multiplex PCR; TCRdb's copy keeps in-frame clones and lacks some. The repertoire consists of tens of thousands of clones, with around 86% occurring once and the leading ten covering roughly 13%. The sequence derives from a man aged 60-69 years with active COVID-19. Sequencing used peripheral blood. The chain employs TRBV6-6 and TRBJ1-5, with a weak D call TRBD1 (6 bases). CDR3 amino acids: CASRGRGGMSNQPQHF. Here the CDR3 DNA reads TGTGCCAGCAGGGGGAGAGGGGGAATGAGCAATCAGCCCCAGCATTTT.